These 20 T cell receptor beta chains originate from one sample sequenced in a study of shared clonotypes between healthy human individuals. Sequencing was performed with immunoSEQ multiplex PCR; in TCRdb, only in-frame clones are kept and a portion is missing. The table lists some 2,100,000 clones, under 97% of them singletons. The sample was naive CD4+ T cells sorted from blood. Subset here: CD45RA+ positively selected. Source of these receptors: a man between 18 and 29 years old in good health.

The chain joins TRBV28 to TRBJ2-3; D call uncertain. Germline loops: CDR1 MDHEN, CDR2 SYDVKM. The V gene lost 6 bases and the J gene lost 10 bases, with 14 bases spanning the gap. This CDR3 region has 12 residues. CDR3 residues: CASSRLLQAQYF. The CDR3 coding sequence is TGTGCCAGCAGCCGTTTACTCCAGGCGCAGTATTTT.

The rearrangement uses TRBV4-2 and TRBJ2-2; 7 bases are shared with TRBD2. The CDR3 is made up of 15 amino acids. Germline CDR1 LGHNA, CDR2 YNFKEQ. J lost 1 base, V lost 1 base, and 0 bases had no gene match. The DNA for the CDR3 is TGTGCCAGCAGCCAAGCGGGGGGGAACACCGGGGAGCTGTTTTTT. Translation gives CASSQAGGNTGELFF.

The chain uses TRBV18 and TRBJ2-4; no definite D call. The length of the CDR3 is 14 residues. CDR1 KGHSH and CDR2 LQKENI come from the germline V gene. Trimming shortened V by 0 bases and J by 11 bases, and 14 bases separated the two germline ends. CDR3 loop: CASSPPAAQSVQYF. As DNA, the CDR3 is TGTGCCAGCTCACCACCTGCAGCCCAATCGGTTCAGTACTTC.

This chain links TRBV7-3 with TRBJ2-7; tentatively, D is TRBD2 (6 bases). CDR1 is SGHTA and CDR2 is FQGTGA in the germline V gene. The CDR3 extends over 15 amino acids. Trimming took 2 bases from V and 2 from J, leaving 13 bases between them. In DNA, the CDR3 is TGTGCCAGCAGCTTATTTAGCGGTAGCACCTACGAGCAGTACTTC. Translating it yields CASSLFSGSTYEQYF.

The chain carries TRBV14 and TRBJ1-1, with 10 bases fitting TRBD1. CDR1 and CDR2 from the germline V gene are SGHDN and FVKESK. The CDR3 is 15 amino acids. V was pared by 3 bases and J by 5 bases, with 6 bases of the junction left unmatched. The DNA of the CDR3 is TGTGCCAGCAGCCAGAACCGGGACAGGGGTACTGAAGCTTTCTTT. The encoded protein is CASSQNRDRGTEAFF.

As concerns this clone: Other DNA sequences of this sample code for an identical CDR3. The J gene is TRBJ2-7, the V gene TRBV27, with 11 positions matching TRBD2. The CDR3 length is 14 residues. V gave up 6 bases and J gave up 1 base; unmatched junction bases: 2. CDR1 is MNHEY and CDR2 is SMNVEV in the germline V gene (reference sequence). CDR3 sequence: CASSRLAGSYEQYF. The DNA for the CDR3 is TGTGCCAGCAGCCGACTAGCGGGATCCTACGAGCAGTACTTC.

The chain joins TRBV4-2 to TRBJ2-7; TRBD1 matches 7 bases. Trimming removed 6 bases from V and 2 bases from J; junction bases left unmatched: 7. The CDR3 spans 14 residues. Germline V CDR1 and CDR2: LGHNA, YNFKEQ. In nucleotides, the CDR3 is TGTGCCAGCAGTCCGACAGGGCGGGCCTACGAGCAGTACTTC. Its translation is CASSPTGRAYEQYF.

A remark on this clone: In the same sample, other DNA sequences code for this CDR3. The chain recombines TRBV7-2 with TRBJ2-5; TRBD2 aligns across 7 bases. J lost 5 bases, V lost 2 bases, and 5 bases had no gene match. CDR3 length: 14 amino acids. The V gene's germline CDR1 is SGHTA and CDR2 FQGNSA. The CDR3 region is CASSLPGGGETQYF. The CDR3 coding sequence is TGTGCCAGCAGCTTACCGGGAGGAGGGGAGACCCAGTACTTC.

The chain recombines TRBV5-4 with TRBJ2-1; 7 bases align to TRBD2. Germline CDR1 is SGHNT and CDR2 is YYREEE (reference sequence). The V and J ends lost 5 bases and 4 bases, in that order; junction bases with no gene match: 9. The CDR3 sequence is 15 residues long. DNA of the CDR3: TGTGCCAGCAGACGGGTGAGCGGGGATTACAATGAGCAGTTCTTC. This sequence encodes CASRRVSGDYNEQFF.

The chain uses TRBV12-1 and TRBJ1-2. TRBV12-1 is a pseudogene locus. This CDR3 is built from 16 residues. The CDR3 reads CASSFHRRASNYGYTF. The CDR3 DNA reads TGTGCCAGCAGCTTTCATCGCCGCGCATCTAACTATGGCTACACCTTC.

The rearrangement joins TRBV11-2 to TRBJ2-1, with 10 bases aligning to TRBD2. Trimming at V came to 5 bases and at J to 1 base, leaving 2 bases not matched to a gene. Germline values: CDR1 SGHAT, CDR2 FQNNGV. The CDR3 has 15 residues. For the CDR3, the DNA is TGTGCCAGCAGCGGACTAGCGGCATCCTACAATGAGCAGTTCTTC. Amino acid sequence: CASSGLAASYNEQFF. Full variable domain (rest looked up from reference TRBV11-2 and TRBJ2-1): EAGVAQSPRYKIIEKRQSVAFWCNPISGHATLYWYQQILGQGPKLLIQFQNNGVVDDSQLPKDRFSAERLKGVDSTLKIQPAKLEDSAVYLCASSGLAASYNEQFFGPGTRLTVL.

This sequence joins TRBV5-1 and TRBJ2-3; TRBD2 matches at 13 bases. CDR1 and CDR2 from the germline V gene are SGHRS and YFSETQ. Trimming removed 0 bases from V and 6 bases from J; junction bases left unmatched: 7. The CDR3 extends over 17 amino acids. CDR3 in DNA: TGCGCCAGCAGCTTGGTTACTAGCGGGAGGGCCATGGATACGCAGTATTTT. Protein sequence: CASSLVTSGRAMDTQYF. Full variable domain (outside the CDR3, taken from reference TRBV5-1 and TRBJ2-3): KAGVTQTPRYLIKTRGQQVTLSCSPISGHRSVSWYQQTPGQGLQFLFEYFSETQRNKGNFPGRFSGRQFSNSRSEMNVSTLELGDSALYLCASSLVTSGRAMDTQYFGPGTRLTVL.

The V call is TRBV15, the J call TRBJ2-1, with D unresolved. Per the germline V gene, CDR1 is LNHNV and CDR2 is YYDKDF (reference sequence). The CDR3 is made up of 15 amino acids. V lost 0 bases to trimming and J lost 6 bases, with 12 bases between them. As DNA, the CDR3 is TGTGCCACCAGCAGAGAACAATTCAGCCGCAATGAGCAGTTCTTC. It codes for CATSREQFSRNEQFF.

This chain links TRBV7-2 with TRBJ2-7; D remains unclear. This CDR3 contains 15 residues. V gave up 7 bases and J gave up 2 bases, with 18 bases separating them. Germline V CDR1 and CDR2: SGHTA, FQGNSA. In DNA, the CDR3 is TGTGCCAGCAACCTCGATCCAGGACCAGCCTACGAGCAGTACTTC. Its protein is CASNLDPGPAYEQYF.

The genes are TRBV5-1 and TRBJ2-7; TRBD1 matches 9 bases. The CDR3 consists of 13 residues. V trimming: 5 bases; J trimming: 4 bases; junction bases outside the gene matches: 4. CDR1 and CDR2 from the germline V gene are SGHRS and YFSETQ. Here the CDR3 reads CASRSGTGYEQYF. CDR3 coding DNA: TGCGCCAGCAGATCCGGGACAGGGTACGAGCAGTACTTC.

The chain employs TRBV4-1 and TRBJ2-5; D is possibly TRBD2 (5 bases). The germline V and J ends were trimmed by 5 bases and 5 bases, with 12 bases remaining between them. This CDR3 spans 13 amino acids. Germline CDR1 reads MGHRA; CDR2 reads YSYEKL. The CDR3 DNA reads TGCGCCAGCAGCGCGAGCGGATGGGAGACCCAGTACTTC. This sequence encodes CASSASGWETQYF.

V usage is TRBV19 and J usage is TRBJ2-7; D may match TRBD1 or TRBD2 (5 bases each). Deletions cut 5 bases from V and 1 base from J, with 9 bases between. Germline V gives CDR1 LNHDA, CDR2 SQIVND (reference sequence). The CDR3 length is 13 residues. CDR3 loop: CASSPGLSYEQYF. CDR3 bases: TGTGCCAGTAGTCCGGGGCTTTCCTACGAGCAGTACTTC.

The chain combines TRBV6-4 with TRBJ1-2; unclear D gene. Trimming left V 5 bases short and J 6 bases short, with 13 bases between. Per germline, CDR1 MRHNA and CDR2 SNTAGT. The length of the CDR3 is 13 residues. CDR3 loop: CASSKTSPDGYTF. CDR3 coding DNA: TGTGCCAGCAGTAAGACATCGCCCGATGGCTACACCTTC.

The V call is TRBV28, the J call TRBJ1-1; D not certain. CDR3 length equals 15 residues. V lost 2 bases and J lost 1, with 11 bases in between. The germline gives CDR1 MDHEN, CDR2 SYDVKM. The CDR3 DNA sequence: TGTGCCAGCAGTTTACAAGGATCAGGGAACACTGAAGCTTTCTTT. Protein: CASSLQGSGNTEAFF.

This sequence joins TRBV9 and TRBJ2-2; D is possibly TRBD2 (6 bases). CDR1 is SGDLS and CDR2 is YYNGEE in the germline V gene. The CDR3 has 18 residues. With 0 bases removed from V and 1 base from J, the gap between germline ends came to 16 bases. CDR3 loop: CASSVDGSSYGNTGELFF. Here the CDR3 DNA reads TGTGCCAGCAGCGTAGACGGGAGCAGTTACGGGAACACCGGGGAGCTGTTTTTT.